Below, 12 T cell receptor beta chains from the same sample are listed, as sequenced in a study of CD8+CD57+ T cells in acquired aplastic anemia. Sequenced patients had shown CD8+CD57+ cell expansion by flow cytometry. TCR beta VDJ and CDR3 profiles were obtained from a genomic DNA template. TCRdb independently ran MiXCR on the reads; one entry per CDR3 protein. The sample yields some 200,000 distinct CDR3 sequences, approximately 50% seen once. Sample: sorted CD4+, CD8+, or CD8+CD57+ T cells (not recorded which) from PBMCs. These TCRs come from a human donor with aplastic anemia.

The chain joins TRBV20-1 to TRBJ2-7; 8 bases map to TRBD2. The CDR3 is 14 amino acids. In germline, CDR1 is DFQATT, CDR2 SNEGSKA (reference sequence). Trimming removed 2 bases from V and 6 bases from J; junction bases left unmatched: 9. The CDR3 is CSARSSGSFSEQYF. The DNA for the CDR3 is TGCAGTGCTAGATCGAGCGGGAGCTTCTCCGAGCAGTACTTC.

The CDR3 here is CASSHDTGTEAFF. In DNA form, the CDR3 reads TGCGCCAGCAGCCATGATACAGGGACCGAAGCTTTCTTT. The V call is TRBV4-1, the J call TRBJ1-1; a weak D match, TRBD1 (6 bases). The ends were cut back, 3 bases at V and 8 bases at J, with 13 bases in the middle. This CDR3 is 13 amino acids long. Germline CDR1 MGHRA, CDR2 YSYEKL.

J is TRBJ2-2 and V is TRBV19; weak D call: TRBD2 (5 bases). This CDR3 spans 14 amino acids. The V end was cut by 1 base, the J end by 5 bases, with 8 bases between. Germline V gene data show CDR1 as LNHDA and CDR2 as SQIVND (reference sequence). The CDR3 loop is CASSIVGITGELFF. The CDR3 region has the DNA TGTGCCAGTAGTATAGTCGGGATTACCGGGGAGCTGTTTTTT.

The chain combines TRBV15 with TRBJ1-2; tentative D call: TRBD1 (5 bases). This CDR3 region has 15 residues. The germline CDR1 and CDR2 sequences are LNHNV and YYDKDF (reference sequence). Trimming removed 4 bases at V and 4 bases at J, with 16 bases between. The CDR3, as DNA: TGTGCCACCAGCAATTTGGGGGAAACTTCCTATGGCTACACCTTC. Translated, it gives CATSNLGETSYGYTF.

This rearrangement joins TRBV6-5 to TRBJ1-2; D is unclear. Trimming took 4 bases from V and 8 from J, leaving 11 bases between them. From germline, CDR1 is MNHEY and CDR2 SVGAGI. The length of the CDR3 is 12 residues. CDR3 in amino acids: CASSSSFDGYTF. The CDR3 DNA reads TGTGCCAGCAGTTCCTCGTTCGACGGCTACACCTTC.

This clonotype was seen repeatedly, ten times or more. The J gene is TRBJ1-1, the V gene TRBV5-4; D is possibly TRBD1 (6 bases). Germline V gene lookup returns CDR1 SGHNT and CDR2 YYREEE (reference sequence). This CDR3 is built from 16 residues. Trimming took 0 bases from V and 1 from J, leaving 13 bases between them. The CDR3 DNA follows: TGTGCCAGCAGCTTGGGGGGGGCCTTAACGAACACTGAAGCTTTCTTT. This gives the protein CASSLGGALTNTEAFF.

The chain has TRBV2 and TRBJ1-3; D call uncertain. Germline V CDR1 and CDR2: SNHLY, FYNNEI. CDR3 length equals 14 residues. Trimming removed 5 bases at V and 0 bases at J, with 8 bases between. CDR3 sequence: CASSLGFSGNTIYF. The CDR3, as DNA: TGTGCCAGCAGTCTGGGTTTCTCTGGAAACACCATATATTTT. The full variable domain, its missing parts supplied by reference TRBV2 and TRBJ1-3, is EPEVTQTPSHQVTQMGQEVILRCVPISNHLYFYWYRQILGQKVEFLVSFYNNEISEKSEIFDDQFSVERPDGSNFTLKIRSTKLEDSAMYFCASSLGFSGNTIYFGEGSWLTVV.

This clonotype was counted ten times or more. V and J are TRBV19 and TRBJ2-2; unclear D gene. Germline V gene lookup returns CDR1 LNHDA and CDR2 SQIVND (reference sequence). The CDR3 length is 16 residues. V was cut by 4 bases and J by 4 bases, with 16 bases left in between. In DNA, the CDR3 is TGTGCCAGTAGTACAATCTCCCCTCGATTCACCGGGGAGCTGTTTTTT. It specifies CASSTISPRFTGELFF.

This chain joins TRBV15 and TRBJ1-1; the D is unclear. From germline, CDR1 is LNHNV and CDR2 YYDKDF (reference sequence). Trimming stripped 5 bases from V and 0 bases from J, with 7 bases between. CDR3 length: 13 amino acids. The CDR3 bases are TGTGCCACCAGCCCGGGTGTGAACACTGAAGCTTTCTTT. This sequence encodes CATSPGVNTEAFF.

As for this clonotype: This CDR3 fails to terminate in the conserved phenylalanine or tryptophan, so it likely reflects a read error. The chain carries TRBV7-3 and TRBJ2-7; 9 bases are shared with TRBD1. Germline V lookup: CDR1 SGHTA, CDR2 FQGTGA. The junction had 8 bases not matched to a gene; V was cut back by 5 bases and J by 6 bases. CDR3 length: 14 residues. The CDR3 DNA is TGTGCCAGCAGCCTTGGACAGGGGCCCGGCGAGCAGTACTCC. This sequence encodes CASSLGQGPGEQYS.

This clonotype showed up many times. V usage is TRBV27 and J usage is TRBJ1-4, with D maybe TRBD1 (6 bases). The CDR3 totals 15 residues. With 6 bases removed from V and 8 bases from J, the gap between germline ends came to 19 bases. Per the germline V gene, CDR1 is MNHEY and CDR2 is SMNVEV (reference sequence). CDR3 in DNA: TGTGCCAGCAGCTTCTCACAGGGATCTTACGAAAAACTGTTTTTT. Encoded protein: CASSFSQGSYEKLFF.

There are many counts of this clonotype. CDR3 protein: CASSPPGKPNEQFF. CDR3 in DNA: TGTGCCAGCAGCCCACCCGGGAAGCCCAATGAGCAGTTCTTC. The chain is built from TRBV7-2 and TRBJ2-1; maybe TRBD2 (5 bases). Trimming removed 5 bases at V and 6 bases at J, with 14 bases between. Germline V gene sequence: CDR1 SGHTA, CDR2 FQGNSA. The CDR3 runs 14 residues.